These T cell receptor beta chains were read from a single sample in a study of cytomegalovirus exposure and HLA in healthy donors. Profiled with immunoSEQ multiplex PCR; TCRdb holds only in-frame clones, not every one. The sample records about 94,000 clones, around 66% being singletons. The sample taken for sequencing was PBMCs. These receptors came from a man aged 30-40 years in good health and CMV-seronegative. The CDR3 runs from the conserved cysteine through the conserved F or W. Fields, in order: CDR3 protein, CDR3 DNA, J gene, D gene, V gene, clone size. The D gene is left open where the match is weak. Rows may omit the clone size; those that give it use once, few, many or a size class.

CDR3aa: CSGTSGGSYEQYF
CDR3nt: TGCAGCGGGACTAGCGGGGGTTCCTACGAGCAGTACTTC
j_gene: TRBJ2-7
d_gene: TRBD2
v_gene: TRBV29-1
abundance: .

CDR3aa: CASSLAISDREWVYEQYF
CDR3nt: TGTGCCAGCAGTTTAGCAATCTCGGACAGGGAGTGGGTCTACGAGCAGTACTTC
j_gene: TRBJ2-7
d_gene: TRBD1
v_gene: TRBV28
abundance: few

CDR3aa: CASRGRVNTGELFF
CDR3nt: TGTGCCAGCAGGGGGAGGGTGAACACCGGGGAGCTGTTTTTT
j_gene: TRBJ2-2
d_gene: TRBD2
v_gene: TRBV6-1
abundance: .

CDR3aa: CASSLRTSGIYEQYF
CDR3nt: TGTGCCAGCAGCCTTCGGACTAGCGGGATCTACGAGCAGTACTTC
j_gene: TRBJ2-7
d_gene: TRBD2
v_gene: TRBV7-2
abundance: .

CDR3aa: CASSPTEFSYEQYF
CDR3nt: TGTGCCAGCAGCCCGACGGAGTTTTCCTACGAGCAGTACTTC
j_gene: TRBJ2-7
d_gene: .
v_gene: TRBV6-5
abundance: .

CDR3aa: CASSLLPGGDGYTF
CDR3nt: TGTGCCAGCAGTTTACTTCCAGGGGGCGACGGCTACACCTTC
j_gene: TRBJ1-2
d_gene: TRBD1
v_gene: TRBV27
abundance: .

CDR3aa: CASSHVGTVNTEAFF
CDR3nt: TGTGCCAGCAGCCACGTTGGGACAGTAAACACTGAAGCTTTCTTT
j_gene: TRBJ1-1
d_gene: TRBD1
v_gene: TRBV14
abundance: few

CDR3aa: CASSLEGTQYF
CDR3nt: TGTGCCAGCAGTTTAGAGGGGACCCAGTACTTC
j_gene: TRBJ2-5
d_gene: .
v_gene: TRBV28
abundance: few

CDR3aa: CASSVGDRAGDKLFF
CDR3nt: TGTGCCAGCAGCGTAGGGGACAGGGCGGGGGACAAACTGTTTTTT
j_gene: TRBJ1-4
d_gene: TRBD1
v_gene: TRBV9
abundance: .

CDR3aa: CASSLFGGQGSAEAFF
CDR3nt: TGCGCCAGCAGCTTGTTTGGTGGACAGGGGAGCGCTGAAGCTTTCTTT
j_gene: TRBJ1-1
d_gene: TRBD1
v_gene: TRBV5-1
abundance: few

CDR3aa: CASSSGQGLNEQYF
CDR3nt: TGCGCCAGCAGCTCGGGACAGGGTCTCAACGAGCAGTACTTC
j_gene: TRBJ2-7
d_gene: TRBD1
v_gene: TRBV5-1
abundance: once

CDR3aa: CASSPPGLGTEAFF
CDR3nt: TGTGCCAGCAGTCCTCCGGGACTGGGGACTGAAGCTTTCTTT
j_gene: TRBJ1-1
d_gene: .
v_gene: TRBV28
abundance: .

CDR3aa: CASSLEANSVFNEQFF
CDR3nt: TGTGCCAGCAGCTTAGAGGCGAATAGCGTTTTCAATGAGCAGTTCTTC
j_gene: TRBJ2-1
d_gene: .
v_gene: TRBV11-3
abundance: .

CDR3aa: CASSYGTGSNQPQHF
CDR3nt: TGTGCCAGCAGTTATGGGACAGGGAGCAATCAGCCCCAGCATTTT
j_gene: TRBJ1-5
d_gene: TRBD1
v_gene: TRBV6-5
abundance: .

CDR3aa: CASSSLSGGNQPQHF
CDR3nt: TGTGCCAGCAGTTCCCTTTCAGGGGGCAATCAGCCCCAGCATTTT
j_gene: TRBJ1-5
d_gene: .
v_gene: TRBV27
abundance: .

CDR3aa: CASSFRDRDLGGELFF
CDR3nt: TGTGCCAGCAGCTTCCGGGACAGGGACTTAGGCGGGGAGCTGTTTTTT
j_gene: TRBJ2-2
d_gene: TRBD1
v_gene: TRBV7-3
abundance: .

CDR3aa: CASSAGAANTGELFF
CDR3nt: TGTGCCAGTAGTGCGGGAGCCGCGAACACCGGGGAGCTGTTTTTT
j_gene: TRBJ2-2
d_gene: TRBD2
v_gene: TRBV19
abundance: few

CDR3aa: CASSSLPGTGASPLHF
CDR3nt: TGTGCCAGCAGTTCCCTTCCCGGGACAGGCGCCTCACCCCTCCACTTT
j_gene: TRBJ1-6
d_gene: TRBD1
v_gene: TRBV28
abundance: .

CDR3aa: CASSPPVLAGRDNEQFF
CDR3nt: TGTGCCAGCAGTCCCCCCGTCCTAGCGGGAAGGGACAATGAGCAGTTCTTC
j_gene: TRBJ2-1
d_gene: TRBD2
v_gene: TRBV28
abundance: .

CDR3aa: CASSLHGLAGGYEQFF
CDR3nt: TGTGCCAGCAGCTTACACGGACTAGCGGGGGGGTATGAGCAGTTCTTC
j_gene: TRBJ2-1
d_gene: TRBD2
v_gene: TRBV13
abundance: .

CDR3aa: CASSVDRAAYEQYF
CDR3nt: TGTGCCAGCAGCGTGGACAGGGCGGCCTACGAGCAGTACTTC
j_gene: TRBJ2-7
d_gene: TRBD1
v_gene: TRBV5-5
abundance: .

CDR3aa: CASRQGLAGFDTQYF
CDR3nt: TGTGCCAGCAGACAAGGACTAGCGGGCTTCGATACGCAGTATTTT
j_gene: TRBJ2-3
d_gene: TRBD2
v_gene: TRBV27
abundance: .

CDR3aa: CASSQVGSNIQYF
CDR3nt: TGTGCCAGCAGCCAAGTTGGGAGTAACATTCAGTACTTC
j_gene: TRBJ2-4
d_gene: .
v_gene: TRBV4-2
abundance: .

CDR3aa: CASSTPGTSARRDTQYF
CDR3nt: TGTGCCAGCAGCACCCCCGGAACTAGCGCGAGAAGGGATACGCAGTATTTT
j_gene: TRBJ2-3
d_gene: TRBD2
v_gene: TRBV5-8
abundance: few

CDR3aa: CASSHPGTRSSYEQYF
CDR3nt: TGCGCCAGCAGCCACCCGGGGACAAGGAGCTCCTACGAGCAGTACTTC
j_gene: TRBJ2-7
d_gene: .
v_gene: TRBV4-1
abundance: once

CDR3aa: CASSLRTSAGEQYF
CDR3nt: TGTGCCAGCAGCCTGAGGACTAGCGCCGGGGAGCAGTACTTC
j_gene: TRBJ2-7
d_gene: TRBD2
v_gene: TRBV7-2
abundance: once

CDR3aa: CASSSPLPFSGSFHIQYF
CDR3nt: TGTGCCAGCAGCTCCCCTCTGCCTTTTAGCGGGAGCTTTCACATTCAGTACTTC
j_gene: TRBJ2-4
d_gene: TRBD2
v_gene: TRBV28
abundance: .

CDR3aa: CASSLGRVNTEAFF
CDR3nt: TGTGCCAGCAGCTTAGGGCGGGTGAACACTGAAGCTTTCTTT
j_gene: TRBJ1-1
d_gene: .
v_gene: TRBV11-3
abundance: .

CDR3aa: CASGRGGGRGTDTQYF
CDR3nt: TGTGCCAGCGGGCGAGGGGGAGGGCGGGGCACAGATACGCAGTATTTT
j_gene: TRBJ2-3
d_gene: .
v_gene: TRBV11-2
abundance: .

CDR3aa: CASSQDQDTDTQYF
CDR3nt: TGCGCCAGCAGCCAAGACCAGGACACAGATACGCAGTATTTT
j_gene: TRBJ2-3
d_gene: .
v_gene: TRBV4-3
abundance: .

CDR3aa: CASSSNGGLETQYF
CDR3nt: TGTGCCAGCAGCTCCAACGGGGGGTTGGAGACCCAGTACTTC
j_gene: TRBJ2-5
d_gene: TRBD2
v_gene: TRBV11-1
abundance: .

CDR3aa: CASSFRGQPDTQYF
CDR3nt: TGTGCCAGCAGCTTTAGGGGGCAGCCAGATACGCAGTATTTT
j_gene: TRBJ2-3
d_gene: TRBD1
v_gene: TRBV7-8
abundance: .

CDR3aa: CASGTRGLQLFF
CDR3nt: TGTGCTAGTGGTACCCGAGGCTTACAGCTGTTTTTT
j_gene: TRBJ2-2
d_gene: .
v_gene: TRBV12-5
abundance: .

CDR3aa: CASSVGRYTDTQYF
CDR3nt: TGTGCCAGCAGTGTGGGCAGATACACAGATACGCAGTATTTT
j_gene: TRBJ2-3
d_gene: .
v_gene: TRBV2
abundance: .

CDR3aa: CASSWGSGQPQHF
CDR3nt: TGTGCCAGCAGCTGGGGCTCTGGGCAGCCCCAGCATTTT
j_gene: TRBJ1-5
d_gene: .
v_gene: TRBV7-9
abundance: .